This T cell receptor beta chain stems from a study of metastatic and nonmetastatic thyroid tumors. Study-level background: Repertoires of blood and of tissue (tumor or nodule) from malignant and benign thyroid patients were compared.

Study findings and constraints: Relative to benign nodules, malignant thyroid tumors were reportedly characterized by significantly elevated TCR beta diversity in blood and tumor.

This clone was observed at least ten times. Its cognate antigen is unknown. As processed by the authors: A classifier for distant metastasis in papillary thyroid cancer was constructed using CDR3 differences observed across clinicopathological groups. MiXCR re-clonotyped the PCR reads for TCRdb. None of the V and J calls come from the authors' own analysis; TCRdb made them. The sample includes over 35,000 clones, approximately 16% of them seen just once. This CDR3 is 13 amino acids long. V was clipped by 6 bases and J by 5 bases, with 13 bases between them. The germline CDR1 and CDR2 sequences are MNHEY and SMNVEV (reference sequence). Each patient went into thyroid surgery without having received any treatment.

The sequence was collected from a female donor with papillary thyroid cancer or a benign thyroid nodule (not recorded which). Some clones in this sample may be carry-over from other donors' samples. Sequencing used tumor tissue. The rearrangement uses TRBV27 and TRBJ2-5, with D unclear. In DNA form, the CDR3 reads TGTGCCAGCAGCGATCAGGCGCGGGAGACCCAGTACTTC. The encoded protein is CASSDQARETQYF.